This paragraph reports one TCR beta chain. The CDR3 is 18 amino acids. The V gene's germline CDR1 is SGDLS and CDR2 YYNGEE. Trimming removed 3 bases from V and 3 bases from J, with 21 bases in between. For TCRbeta, the library was prepared with unique molecular identifiers. In TCRdb, the PCR reads were re-called with MiXCR into one record per CDR3 protein. This sample has some 300,000 distinct CDR3 sequences, with roughly a tenth found just once. This sample is part of a study of T-cell reconstitution after alpha-beta-depleted transplantation in children. The clonotype comes from a boy younger than two with acute myeloid leukemia, due to receive a stem cell transplant. The rearrangement joins TRBV9 to TRBJ2-2; D may match TRBD1 or TRBD2 (5 bases each). The sequenced sample was PBMCs, obtained before TCRalphabeta/CD19-depleted stem cell transplant. The CDR3, as DNA: TGTGCCAGCAGCGAAAGGTATGGGGAGACAGAGGACACCGGGGAGCTGTTTTTT. Translation gives CASSERYGETEDTGELFF. Full variable domain (remainder filled in from reference TRBV9 and TRBJ2-2): DSGVTQTPKHLITATGQRVTLRCSPRSGDLSVYWYQQSLDQGLQFLIQYYNGEERAKGNILERFSAQQFPDLHSELNLSSLELGDSALYFCASSERYGETEDTGELFFGEGSRLTVL.